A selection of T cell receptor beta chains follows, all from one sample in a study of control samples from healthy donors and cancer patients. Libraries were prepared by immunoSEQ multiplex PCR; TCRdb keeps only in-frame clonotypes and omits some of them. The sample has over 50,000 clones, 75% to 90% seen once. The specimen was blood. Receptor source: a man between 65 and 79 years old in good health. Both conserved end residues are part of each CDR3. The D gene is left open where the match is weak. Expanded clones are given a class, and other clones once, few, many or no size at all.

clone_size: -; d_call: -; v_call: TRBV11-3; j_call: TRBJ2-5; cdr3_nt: TGTGCCAGCAGCTTAGGACAGGCATATTCTCAAGAGACCCAGTACTTC; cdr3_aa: CASSLGQAYSQETQYF
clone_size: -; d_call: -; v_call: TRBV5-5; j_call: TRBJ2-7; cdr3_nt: TGTGCCAGCAGCCCTCACGGGACTGAGGAGTCCTACGAGCAGTACTTC; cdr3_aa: CASSPHGTEESYEQYF
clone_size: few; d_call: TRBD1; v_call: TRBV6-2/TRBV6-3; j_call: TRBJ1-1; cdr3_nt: TGTGCCAGCAGTGATCTACCGGGACAGGGTGGTCGAACGAACACTGAAGCTTTCTTT; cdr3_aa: CASSDLPGQGGRTNTEAFF
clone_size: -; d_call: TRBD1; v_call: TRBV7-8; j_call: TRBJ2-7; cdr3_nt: TGTGCCAGCAGCCCCCGGACAGGCAGCTCCTACGAGCAGTACTTC; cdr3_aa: CASSPRTGSSYEQYF
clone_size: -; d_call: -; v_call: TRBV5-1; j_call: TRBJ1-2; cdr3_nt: TGCGCCAGCAGCTTGACTAGCCAGGGACGAAACCGGGGCTACACCTTC; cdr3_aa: CASSLTSQGRNRGYTF
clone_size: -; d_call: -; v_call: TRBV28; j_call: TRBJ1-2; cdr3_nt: TGTGCCAGCAGTTTAAACAGTCTTCGTCTTGCCTATGGCTACACCTTC; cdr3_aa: CASSLNSLRLAYGYTF
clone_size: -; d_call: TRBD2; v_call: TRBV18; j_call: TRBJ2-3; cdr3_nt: TGTGCCAGCTCACCTTGGGGCGGGAGCCCAACCACAGATACGCAGTATTTT; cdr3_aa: CASSPWGGSPTTDTQYF
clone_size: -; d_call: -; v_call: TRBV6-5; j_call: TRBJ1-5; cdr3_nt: TGTGCCAGCAGCGACCGCAGCAATCAGCCCCAGCATTTT; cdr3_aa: CASSDRSNQPQHF
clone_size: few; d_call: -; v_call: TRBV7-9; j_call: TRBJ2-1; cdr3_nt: TGTGCCAGCAGCTTCCTGGGTGTCGATGAGCAGTTCTTC; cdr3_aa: CASSFLGVDEQFF
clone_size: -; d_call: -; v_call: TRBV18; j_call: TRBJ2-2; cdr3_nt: TGTGCCAGCTCACCCATGGGGGCGAACACCGGGGAGCTGTTTTTT; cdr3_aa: CASSPMGANTGELFF
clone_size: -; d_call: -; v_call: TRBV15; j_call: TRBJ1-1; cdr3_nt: TGTGCCACCAGCAGAGGATTTTCGGGGGACACTGAAGCTTTCTTT; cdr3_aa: CATSRGFSGDTEAFF
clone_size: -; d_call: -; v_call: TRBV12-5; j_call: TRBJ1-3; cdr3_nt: TGTGCTAGTGGTTTGCTGCTCGGAGTGAGCTCTGGAAACACCATATATTTT; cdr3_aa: CASGLLLGVSSGNTIYF
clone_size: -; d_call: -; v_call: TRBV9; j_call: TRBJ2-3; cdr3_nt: TGTGCCAGCAGCGTAGAACAGGGTATTAATACGCAGTATTTT; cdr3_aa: CASSVEQGINTQYF
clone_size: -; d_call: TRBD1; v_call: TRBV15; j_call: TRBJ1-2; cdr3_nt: TGTGCCACCAGAAGGGACAGGGGCATCTATGGCTACACCTTC; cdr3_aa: CATRRDRGIYGYTF
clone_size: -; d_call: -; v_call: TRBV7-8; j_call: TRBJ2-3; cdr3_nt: TGTGCCAGCAGCCTAACAGTTACGCAGTATTTT; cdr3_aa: CASSLTVTQYF
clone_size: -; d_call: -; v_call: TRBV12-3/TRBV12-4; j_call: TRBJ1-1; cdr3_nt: TGTGCCAGCAGTATCATTCCACGGGGAGAGTCTTTCTTT; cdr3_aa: CASSIIPRGESFF
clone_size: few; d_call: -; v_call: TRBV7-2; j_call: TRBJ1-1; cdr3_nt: TGTGCCAGCAGCTTAGCCGGGGGGCGCCTCACTGAAGCTTTCTTT; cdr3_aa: CASSLAGGRLTEAFF
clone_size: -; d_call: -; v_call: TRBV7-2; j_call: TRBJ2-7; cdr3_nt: TGTGCCAGCAGTTTTACCGCCGGGTTTACCGGGTACTTC; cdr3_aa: CASSFTAGFTGYF
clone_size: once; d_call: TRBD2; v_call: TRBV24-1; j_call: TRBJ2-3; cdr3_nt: TGTGCCACCAGTGATGCTGGGGAAACGAGCGGGGGGGCCCATGCAGATACGCAGTATTTT; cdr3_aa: CATSDAGETSGGAHADTQYF
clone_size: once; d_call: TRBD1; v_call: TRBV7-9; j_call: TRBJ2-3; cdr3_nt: TGTGCCAGCAGCCCGGGGACAGCCACAGATACGCAGTATTTT; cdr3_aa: CASSPGTATDTQYF
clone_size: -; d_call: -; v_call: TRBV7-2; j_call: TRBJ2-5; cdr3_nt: TGTGCCAGCAGCTTCGAACTAGTTAGGGAGACCCAGTACTTC; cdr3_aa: CASSFELVRETQYF
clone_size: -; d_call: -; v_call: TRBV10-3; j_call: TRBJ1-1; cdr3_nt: TGTGCCATCAGTGGCTCCACGGGTACTGAAGCTTTCTTT; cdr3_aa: CAISGSTGTEAFF
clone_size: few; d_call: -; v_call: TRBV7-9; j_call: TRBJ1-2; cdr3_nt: TGTGCCAGCAGCTTAGGACGGAGTGACTATGGCTACACCTTC; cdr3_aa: CASSLGRSDYGYTF
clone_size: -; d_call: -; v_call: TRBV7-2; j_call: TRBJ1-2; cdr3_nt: TGTGCCAGCAGCTTAGACCTGGGGGGCTACACCTTC; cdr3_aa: CASSLDLGGYTF
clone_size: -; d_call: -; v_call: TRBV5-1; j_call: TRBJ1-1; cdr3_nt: TGCGCCAGCAGCTTGGTGGGGGGCGAAACTGAAGCTTTCTTT; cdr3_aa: CASSLVGGETEAFF
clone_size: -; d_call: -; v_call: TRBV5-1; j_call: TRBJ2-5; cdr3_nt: TGCGCCAGCAGCCAGGGCTCCGGGGAGACCCAGTACTTC; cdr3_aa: CASSQGSGETQYF
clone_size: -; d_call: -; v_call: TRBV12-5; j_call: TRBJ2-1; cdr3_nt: TGTGCTAGTGGTTTGGTACTTGGCCAAACCTACAATGAGCAGTTCTTC; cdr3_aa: CASGLVLGQTYNEQFF
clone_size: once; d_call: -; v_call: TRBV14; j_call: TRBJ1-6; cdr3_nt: TGTGCCAGCAGCCAATACGGGAGGTCACCCCTCCACTTT; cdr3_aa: CASSQYGRSPLHF
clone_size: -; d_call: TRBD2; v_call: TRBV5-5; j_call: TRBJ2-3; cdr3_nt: TGTGCCAGCAGCTCGGGACTAGCGGGGGGGTTTAGCACAGATACGCAGTATTTT; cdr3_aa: CASSSGLAGGFSTDTQYF
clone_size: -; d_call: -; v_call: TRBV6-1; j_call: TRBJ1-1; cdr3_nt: TGTGCCAGCAGTGACCGGACAGTGAACACTGAAGCTTTCTTT; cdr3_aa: CASSDRTVNTEAFF
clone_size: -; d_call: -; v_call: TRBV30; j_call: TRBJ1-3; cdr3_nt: TGTGCCTGGAGTGTAGGGGGGCCGGGTCTAAGTGGAAACACCATATATTTT; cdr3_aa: CAWSVGGPGLSGNTIYF
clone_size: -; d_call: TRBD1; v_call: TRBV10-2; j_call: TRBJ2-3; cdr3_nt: TGCGCCAGCAGTGTAGACAGGGGGCTGTCAGATACGCAGTATTTT; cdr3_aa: CASSVDRGLSDTQYF
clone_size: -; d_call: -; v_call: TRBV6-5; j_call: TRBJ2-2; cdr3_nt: TGTGCCAGCAGGCTTGGGGGGTTGGCCGGGGAGCTGTTTTTT; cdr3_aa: CASRLGGLAGELFF
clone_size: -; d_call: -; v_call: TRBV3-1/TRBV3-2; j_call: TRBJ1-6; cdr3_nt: TGTGCCAGCAGCCAATGGGACCTTAATAATTCACCCCTCCACTTT; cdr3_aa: CASSQWDLNNSPLHF
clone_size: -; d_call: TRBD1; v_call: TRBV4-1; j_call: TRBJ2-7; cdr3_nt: TGCGCCAGCAGCCGTATACGTGTAACCGGGACAGGAGTCTCCTACGAGCAGTACTTC; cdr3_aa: CASSRIRVTGTGVSYEQYF
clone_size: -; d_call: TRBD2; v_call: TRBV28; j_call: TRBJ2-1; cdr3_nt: TGTGCCAGCAGGACTACTAGCGGGAGGGCCTATGAGCAGTTCTTC; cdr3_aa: CASRTTSGRAYEQFF
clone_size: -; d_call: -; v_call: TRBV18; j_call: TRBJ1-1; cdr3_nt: TGTGCCAGCTCCCCAGGAGGGAACACTGAAGCTTTCTTT; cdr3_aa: CASSPGGNTEAFF
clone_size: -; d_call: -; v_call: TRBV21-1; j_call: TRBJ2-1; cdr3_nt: TGTGCCAGCAGCAAAGAACGTCTCCCCACAAAAATACAGGGTTGCGGACAAATCTACAATGAGCAGTTCTTC; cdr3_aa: CASSKERLPTKIQGCGQIYNEQFF
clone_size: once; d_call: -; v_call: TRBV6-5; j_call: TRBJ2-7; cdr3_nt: TGTGCCAGCAGTCCCACAGGGAAACTGTCCTACGAGCAGTACTTC; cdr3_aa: CASSPTGKLSYEQYF
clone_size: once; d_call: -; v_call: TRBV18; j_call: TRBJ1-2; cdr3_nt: TGTGCCAGCTCACCTCGAACTGAGGGCGGCTACACCTTC; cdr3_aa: CASSPRTEGGYTF
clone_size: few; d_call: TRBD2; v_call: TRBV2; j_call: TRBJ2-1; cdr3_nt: TGTGCCAGCAGTGAGTGGGCCGCGGGACTAGCGGGATTAGGGGGCAATGAGCAGTTCTTC; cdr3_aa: CASSEWAAGLAGLGGNEQFF
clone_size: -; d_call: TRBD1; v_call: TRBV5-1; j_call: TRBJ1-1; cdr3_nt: TGCGCCAGCAGTGGCCAGGGGGGCGGGACTGAAGCTTTCTTT; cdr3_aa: CASSGQGGGTEAFF
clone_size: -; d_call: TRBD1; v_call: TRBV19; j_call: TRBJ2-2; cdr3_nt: TGTGCCAGTAGTCGGCAGGGGGTCTCGACCGGGGAGCTGTTTTTT; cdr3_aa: CASSRQGVSTGELFF
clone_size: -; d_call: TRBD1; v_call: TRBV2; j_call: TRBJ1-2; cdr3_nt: TGTGCCAGCAGTTGGGACAGGGGTGGCTACACCTTC; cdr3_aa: CASSWDRGGYTF
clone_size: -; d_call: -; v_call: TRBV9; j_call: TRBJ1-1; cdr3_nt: TGTGCCAGCAGCTGGGGTTTGGGGACACCGGCTTTCTTT; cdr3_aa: CASSWGLGTPAFF
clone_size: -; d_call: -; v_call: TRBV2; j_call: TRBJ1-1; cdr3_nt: TGTGCCAGCAGTGAAAGGGACGGCAACACTGAAGCTTTCTTT; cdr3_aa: CASSERDGNTEAFF
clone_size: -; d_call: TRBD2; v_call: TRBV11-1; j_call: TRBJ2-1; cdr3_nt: TGTGCCAGCAGCCATAGTGTAGCGGGAGGACAAAATGAGCAGTTCTTC; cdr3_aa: CASSHSVAGGQNEQFF
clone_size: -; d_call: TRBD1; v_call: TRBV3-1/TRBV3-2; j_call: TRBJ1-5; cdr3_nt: TGTGCCAGCAGCCGAAAGGACAGGGGAAATCAGCCCCAGCATTTT; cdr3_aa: CASSRKDRGNQPQHF
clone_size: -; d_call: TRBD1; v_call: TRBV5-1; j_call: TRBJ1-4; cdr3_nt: TGCGCCAGCAGCTCGGGGGACAGGGGAAGGGAAAAACTGTTTTTT; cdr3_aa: CASSSGDRGREKLFF
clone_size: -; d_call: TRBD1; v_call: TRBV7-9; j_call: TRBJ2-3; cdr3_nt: TGTGCCAGCAGCACCGGGACAGGGTCGGATACGCAGTATTTT; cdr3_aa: CASSTGTGSDTQYF
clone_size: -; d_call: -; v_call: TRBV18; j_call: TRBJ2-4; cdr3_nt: TGTGCCAGCTCACCACCGTCACTGAACATTCAGTACTTC; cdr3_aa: CASSPPSLNIQYF
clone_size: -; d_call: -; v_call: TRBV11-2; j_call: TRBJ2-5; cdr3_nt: TGTGCCAGCAGCTTGAGGGGGGGGGTTGAGACCCAGTACTTC; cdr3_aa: CASSLRGGVETQYF